The 4 T cell receptor beta chains below come from one sample, sequenced in a study of T cells in Graves' hyperthyroidism and ophthalmopathy. TCR beta CDR3 region amplification was performed from RNA transcripts. Researchers ran a first-round RT-PCR on the TCR CDR3 using the HTBI primer set. TCRdb reprocessed the multiplex PCR reads with MiXCR, giving one entry per CDR3 protein. Of 85,000 to 110,000 distinct CDR3 sequences listed, 47% are singletons. The sequencing sample was made of blood. The receptors shown here come from a man in his forties with Graves' hyperthyroidism.

Details on this clonotype: One end of the junction varies from germline; a read error may be responsible. V gene TRBV20-1 combines with J gene TRBJ1-1; 8 bases align to TRBD1. The CDR3 runs to 13 residues. Germline lookup yields CDR1 DFQATT and CDR2 SNEGSKA (reference sequence). CDR3: CSARTGLGTEACF. DNA for the CDR3: TGCAGTGCTCGGACAGGGTTGGGGACTGAAGCTTGCTTT.

The chain has TRBV29-1 and TRBJ1-5; TRBD1 is a possible D gene (5 bases). V shed 0 bases and J shed 0 bases, with 18 bases lying between them. Germline V CDR1 and CDR2: SQVTM, ANQGSEA. The CDR3 spans 18 residues. The CDR3: CSVEDRMGPTYSNQPQHF. The CDR3 DNA is TGCAGCGTTGAAGATAGGATGGGGCCTACGTATAGCAATCAGCCCCAGCATTTT. Full variable domain (outside the CDR3, taken from reference TRBV29-1 and TRBJ1-5): SAVISQKPSRDICQRGTSLTIQCQVDSQVTMMFWYRQQPGQSLTLIATANQGSEATYESGFVIDKFPISRPNLTFSTLTVSNMSPEDSSIYLCSVEDRMGPTYSNQPQHFGDGTRLSIL.

Details on this clonotype: A clone one base away is much larger, so this may be a read error. This chain uses TRBV5-1 with TRBJ2-1; 14 bases agree with TRBD2. CDR3 size: 16 residues. CDR1 SGHRS and CDR2 YFSETQ come from the germline V gene. In DNA, the CDR3 is TGCGCCAGCAGCCTCCGGACTAGCGGGGGGTCTAATGAGCGGTTCTTC. Translation: CASSLRTSGGSNERFF.

This clonotype was counted ten times or more. The V and J genes are TRBV6-6 and TRBJ2-1, with unresolved D. Trimming pared 6 bases from V and 16 bases from J, leaving 16 bases between. CDR3 length: 11 amino acids. CDR1 and CDR2 from the germline V gene are MNHNY and SVGAGI (reference sequence). As DNA, the CDR3 is TGTGCCAGCAGACAAGCTGACGAGCGTTTCTTC. Amino acids: CASRQADERFF.